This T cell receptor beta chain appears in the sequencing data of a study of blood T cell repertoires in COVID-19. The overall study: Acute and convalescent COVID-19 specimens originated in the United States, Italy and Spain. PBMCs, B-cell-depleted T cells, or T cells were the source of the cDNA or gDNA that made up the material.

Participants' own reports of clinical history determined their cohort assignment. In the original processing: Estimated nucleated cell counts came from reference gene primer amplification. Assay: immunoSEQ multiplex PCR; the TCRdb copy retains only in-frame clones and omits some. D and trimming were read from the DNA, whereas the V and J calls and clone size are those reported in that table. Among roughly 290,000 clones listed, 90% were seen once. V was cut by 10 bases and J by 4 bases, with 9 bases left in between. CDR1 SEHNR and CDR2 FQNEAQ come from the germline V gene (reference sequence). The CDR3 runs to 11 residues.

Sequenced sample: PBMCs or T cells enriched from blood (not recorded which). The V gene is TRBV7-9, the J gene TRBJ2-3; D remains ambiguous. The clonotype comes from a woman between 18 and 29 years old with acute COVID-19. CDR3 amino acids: CANSRSDTQYF. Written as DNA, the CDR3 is TGTGCCAATAGCAGATCAGATACGCAGTATTTT.